Judged by abundance, the clone carrying this T cell receptor beta chain is medium-sized. CDR1 and CDR2 (germline): DFQATT, SNEGSKA (reference sequence). With 4 bases clipped from V and 2 bases from J, the junction kept 4 bases outside the gene matches. The CDR3 loop spans 15 amino acids. Semi-nested PCR with Nested Universal Primer A followed constant-region reverse priming of full-length variable regions. TCRdb used MiXCR to reprocess the 5' RACE reads, holding one entry per CDR3 protein. Of approximately 23,000 distinct CDR3 sequences listed, about 29% are singletons. Source material: tumor-infiltrating naive CD4+ T cells sorted from the breast tumor. Regarding subset: naive CD4+ T cells, CD4+CD45RA+CD25-. This clonotype was sampled from a female donor with breast cancer. The genes are TRBV20-1 and TRBJ2-3, with 12 nucleotides matching TRBD2. The CDR3 reads CSATRTSGNTDTQYF. CDR3 coding DNA: TGCAGTGCTACCCGGACTAGCGGGAACACAGATACGCAGTATTTT.